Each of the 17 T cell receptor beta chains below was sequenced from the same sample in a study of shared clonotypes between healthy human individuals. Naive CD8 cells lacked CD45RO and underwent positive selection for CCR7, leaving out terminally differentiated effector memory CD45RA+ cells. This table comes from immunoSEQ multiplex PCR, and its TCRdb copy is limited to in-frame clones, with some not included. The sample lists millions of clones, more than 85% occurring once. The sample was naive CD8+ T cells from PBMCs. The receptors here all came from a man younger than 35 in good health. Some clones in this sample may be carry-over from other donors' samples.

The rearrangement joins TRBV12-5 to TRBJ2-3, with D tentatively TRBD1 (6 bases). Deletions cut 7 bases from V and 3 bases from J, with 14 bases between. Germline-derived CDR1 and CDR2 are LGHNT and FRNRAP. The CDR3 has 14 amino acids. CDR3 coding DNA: TGTGCTAGTGCCGAGGACAGACGTACAGATACGCAGTATTTT. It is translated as CASAEDRRTDTQYF.

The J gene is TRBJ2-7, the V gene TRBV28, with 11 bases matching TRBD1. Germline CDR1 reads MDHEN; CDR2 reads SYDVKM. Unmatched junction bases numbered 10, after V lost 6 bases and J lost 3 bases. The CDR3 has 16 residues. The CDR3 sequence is CASRPTGTGGFYEQYF. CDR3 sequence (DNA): TGTGCCAGCAGACCGACGGGGACAGGGGGGTTCTACGAGCAGTACTTC.

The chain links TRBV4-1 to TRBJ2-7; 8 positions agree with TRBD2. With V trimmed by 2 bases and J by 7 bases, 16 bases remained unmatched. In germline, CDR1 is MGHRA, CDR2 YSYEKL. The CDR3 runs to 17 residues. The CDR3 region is CASSQYPSGPPGEEQYF. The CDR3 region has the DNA TGCGCCAGCAGCCAATATCCTAGCGGGCCCCCGGGGGAGGAGCAGTACTTC.

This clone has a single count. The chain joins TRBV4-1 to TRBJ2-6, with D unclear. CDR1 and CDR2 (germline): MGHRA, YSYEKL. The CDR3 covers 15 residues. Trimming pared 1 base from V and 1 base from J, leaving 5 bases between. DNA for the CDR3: TGCGCCAGCAGCCAAGTGGATTCTGGGGCCAACGTCCTGACTTTC. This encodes CASSQVDSGANVLTF.

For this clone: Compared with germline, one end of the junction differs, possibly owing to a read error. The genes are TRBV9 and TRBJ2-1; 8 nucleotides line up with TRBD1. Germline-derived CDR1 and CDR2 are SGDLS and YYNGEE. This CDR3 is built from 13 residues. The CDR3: CASSAIKTGELFF. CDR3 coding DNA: TGTGCCAGCAGCGCAATAAAGACAGGGGAGCTGTTCTTC.

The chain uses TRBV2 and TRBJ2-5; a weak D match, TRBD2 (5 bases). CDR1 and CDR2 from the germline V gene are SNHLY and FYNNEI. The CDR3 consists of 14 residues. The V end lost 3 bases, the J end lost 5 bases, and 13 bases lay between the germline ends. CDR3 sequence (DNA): TGTGCCAGCAGTGACCGCCGGACTGGGGAGACCCAGTACTTC. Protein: CASSDRRTGETQYF.

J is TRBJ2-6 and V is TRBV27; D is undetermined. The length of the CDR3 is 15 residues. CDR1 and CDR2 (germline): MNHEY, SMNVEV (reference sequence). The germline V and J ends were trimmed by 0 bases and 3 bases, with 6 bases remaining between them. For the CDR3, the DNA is TGTGCCAGCAGTTTATCCCCTCGTGGGGCCAACGTCCTGACTTTC. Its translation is CASSLSPRGANVLTF.

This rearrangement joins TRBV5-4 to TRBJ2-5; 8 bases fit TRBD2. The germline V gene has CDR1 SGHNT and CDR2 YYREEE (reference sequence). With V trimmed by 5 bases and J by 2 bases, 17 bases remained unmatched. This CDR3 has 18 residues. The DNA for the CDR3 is TGTGCCAGCAGAGCCCTCGGGGGGGAGAGTGCGAGGCAAGAGACCCAGTACTTC. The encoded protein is CASRALGGESARQETQYF.

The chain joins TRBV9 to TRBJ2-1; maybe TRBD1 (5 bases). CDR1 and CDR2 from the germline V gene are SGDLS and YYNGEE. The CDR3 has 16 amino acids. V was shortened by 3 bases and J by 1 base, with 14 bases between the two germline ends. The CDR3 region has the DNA TGTGCCAGCAGCGCTTCAAGGGGCTGGTCCTACAATGAGCAGTTCTTC. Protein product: CASSASRGWSYNEQFF.

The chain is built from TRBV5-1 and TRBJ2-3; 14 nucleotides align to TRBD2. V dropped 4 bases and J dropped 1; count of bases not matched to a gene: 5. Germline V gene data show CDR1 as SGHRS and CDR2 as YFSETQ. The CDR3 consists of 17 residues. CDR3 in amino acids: CASSPEGLAGGTDTQYF. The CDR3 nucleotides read TGCGCCAGCAGCCCGGAGGGACTAGCGGGAGGCACAGATACGCAGTATTTT.

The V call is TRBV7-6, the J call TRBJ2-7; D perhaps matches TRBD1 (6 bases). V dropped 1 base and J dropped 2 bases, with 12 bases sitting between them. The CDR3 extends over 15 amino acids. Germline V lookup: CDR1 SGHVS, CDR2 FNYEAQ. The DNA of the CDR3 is TGTGCCAGCAGCTTAGGGACAGAAGATCCCTACGAGCAGTACTTC. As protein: CASSLGTEDPYEQYF.

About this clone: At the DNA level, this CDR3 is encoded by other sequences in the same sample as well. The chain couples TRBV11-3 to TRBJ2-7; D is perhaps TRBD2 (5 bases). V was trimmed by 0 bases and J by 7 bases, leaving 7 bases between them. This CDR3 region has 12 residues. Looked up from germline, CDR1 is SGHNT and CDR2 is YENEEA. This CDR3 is CASSLDRREQYF. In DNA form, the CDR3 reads TGTGCCAGCAGCTTAGATCGGAGGGAGCAGTACTTC.

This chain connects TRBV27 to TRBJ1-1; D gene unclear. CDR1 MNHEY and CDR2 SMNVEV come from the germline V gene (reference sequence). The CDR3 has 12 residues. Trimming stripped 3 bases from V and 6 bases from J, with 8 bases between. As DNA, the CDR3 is TGTGCCAGCAGTTTTTTCGGGGCTGAAGCTTTCTTT. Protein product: CASSFFGAEAFF.

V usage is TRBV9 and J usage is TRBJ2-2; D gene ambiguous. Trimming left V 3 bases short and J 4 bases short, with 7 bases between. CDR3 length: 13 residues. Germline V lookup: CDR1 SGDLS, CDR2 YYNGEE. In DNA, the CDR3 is TGTGCCAGCAGCGCGTACGGCACCGGGGAGCTGTTTTTT. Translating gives CASSAYGTGELFF.

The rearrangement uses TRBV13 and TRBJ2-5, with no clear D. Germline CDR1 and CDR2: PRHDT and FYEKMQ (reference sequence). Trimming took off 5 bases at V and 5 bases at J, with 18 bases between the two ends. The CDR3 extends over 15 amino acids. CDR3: CASSTLLPIGETQYF. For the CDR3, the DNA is TGTGCCAGCAGCACCCTACTCCCTATTGGCGAGACCCAGTACTTC.

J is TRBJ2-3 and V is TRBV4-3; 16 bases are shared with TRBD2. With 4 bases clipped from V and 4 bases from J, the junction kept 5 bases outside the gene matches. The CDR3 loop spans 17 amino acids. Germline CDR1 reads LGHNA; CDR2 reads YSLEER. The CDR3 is CASSLGTSGRAPDTQYF. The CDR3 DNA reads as TGCGCCAGCAGCCTCGGGACTAGCGGGAGGGCCCCAGATACGCAGTATTTT.

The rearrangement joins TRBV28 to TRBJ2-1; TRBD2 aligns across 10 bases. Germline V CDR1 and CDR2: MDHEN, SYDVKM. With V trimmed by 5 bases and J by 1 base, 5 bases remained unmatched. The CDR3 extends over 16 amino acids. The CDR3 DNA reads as TGTGCCAGCAGTCCGCAACTAGCGGGATCCTACAATGAGCAGTTCTTC. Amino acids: CASSPQLAGSYNEQFF.